The T cell receptor (beta chain) under discussion was sequenced for a study of blood T cell repertoires in COVID-19. Across the whole study: Italy, Spain and the United States were the sources of the convalescent and acute COVID-19 samples.

Produced via immunoSEQ multiplex PCR; TCRdb's table is partial and in-frame only. The sample shows under 150,000 clones, 81% of them seen only once. The CDR3 is made up of 13 amino acids. V lost 2 bases, J lost 7 bases, and 12 bases lay in between. The germline gives CDR1 MDHEN, CDR2 SYDVKM. The sample consisted of peripheral blood. V is TRBV28 and J is TRBJ2-7; TRBD2 might be the D (6 bases). The TCR comes from a man aged 50-59 years with acute or convalescent COVID-19. The CDR3, as DNA: TGTGCCAGCAGTTTACCTGGGACTCGTGAGCAGTACTTC. It specifies CASSLPGTREQYF.